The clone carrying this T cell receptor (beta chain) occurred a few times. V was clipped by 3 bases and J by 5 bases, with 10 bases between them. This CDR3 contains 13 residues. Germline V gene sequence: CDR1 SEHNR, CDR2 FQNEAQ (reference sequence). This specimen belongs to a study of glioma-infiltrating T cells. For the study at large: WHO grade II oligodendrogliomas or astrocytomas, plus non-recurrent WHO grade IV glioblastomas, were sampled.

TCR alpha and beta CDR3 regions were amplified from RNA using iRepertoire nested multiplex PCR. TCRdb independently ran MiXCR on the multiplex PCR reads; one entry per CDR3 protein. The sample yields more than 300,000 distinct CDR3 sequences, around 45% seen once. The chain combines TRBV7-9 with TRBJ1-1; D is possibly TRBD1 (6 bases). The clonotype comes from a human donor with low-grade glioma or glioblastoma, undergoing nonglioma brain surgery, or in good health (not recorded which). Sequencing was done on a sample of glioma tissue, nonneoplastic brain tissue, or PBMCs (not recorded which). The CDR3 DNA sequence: TGTGCCAGCAGCTTCTCAGGGGTGACTGAAGCTTTCTTT. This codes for CASSFSGVTEAFF.